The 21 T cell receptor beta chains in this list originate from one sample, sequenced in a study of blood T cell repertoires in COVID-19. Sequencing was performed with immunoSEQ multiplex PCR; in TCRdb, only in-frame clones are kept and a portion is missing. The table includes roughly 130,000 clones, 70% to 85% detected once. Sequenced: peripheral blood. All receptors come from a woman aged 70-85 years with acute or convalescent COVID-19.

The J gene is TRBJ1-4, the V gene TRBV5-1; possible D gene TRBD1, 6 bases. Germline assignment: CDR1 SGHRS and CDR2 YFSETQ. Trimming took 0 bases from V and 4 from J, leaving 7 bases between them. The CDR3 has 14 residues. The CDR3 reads CASSLGGHNEKLFF. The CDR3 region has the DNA TGCGCCAGCAGCTTGGGGGGACATAATGAAAAACTGTTTTTT.

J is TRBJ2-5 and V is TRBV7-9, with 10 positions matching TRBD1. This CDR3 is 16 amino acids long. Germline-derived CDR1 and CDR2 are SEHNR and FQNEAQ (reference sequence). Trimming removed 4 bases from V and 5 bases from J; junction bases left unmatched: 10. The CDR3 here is CASSYPPGQGDETQYF. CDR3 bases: TGTGCCAGCAGCTACCCCCCAGGACAGGGGGACGAGACCCAGTACTTC.

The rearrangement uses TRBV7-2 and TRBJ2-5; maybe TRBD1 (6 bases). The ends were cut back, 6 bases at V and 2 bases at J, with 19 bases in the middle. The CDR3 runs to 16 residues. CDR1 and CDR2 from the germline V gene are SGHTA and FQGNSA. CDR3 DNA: TGTGCCAGCAGGCGAAGCCCAGGGGCTCGGCAAGAGACCCAGTACTTC. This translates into CASRRSPGARQETQYF. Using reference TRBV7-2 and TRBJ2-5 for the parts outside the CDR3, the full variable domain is GAGVSQSPSNKVTEKGKDVELRCDPISGHTALYWYRQSLGQGLEFLIYFQGNSAPDKSGLPSDRFSAERTGGSVSTLTIQRTQQEDSAVYLCASRRSPGARQETQYFGPGTRLLVL.

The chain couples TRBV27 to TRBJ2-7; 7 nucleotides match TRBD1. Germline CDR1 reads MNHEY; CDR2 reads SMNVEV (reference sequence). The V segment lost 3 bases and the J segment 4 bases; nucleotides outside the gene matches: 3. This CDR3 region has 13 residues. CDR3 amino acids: CASSFRQGYEQYF. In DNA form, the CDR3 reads TGTGCCAGCAGTTTCCGACAGGGATACGAGCAGTACTTC.

The CDR3, as DNA: TGTGCCAGCAGTGACAGGACAGGTCAGCCCCAGCATTTT. It is translated as CASSDRTGQPQHF. The V and J genes are TRBV6-1 and TRBJ1-5; 7 nucleotides line up with TRBD1. CDR3 size: 13 residues. CDR1 and CDR2 (germline): MNHNS, SASEGT. J lost 6 bases, V lost 3 bases, and 2 bases had no gene match.

The CDR3 nucleotides read TGTGCCAGCAGCCAAGGGGAGGGCTATGAGCAGTTCTTC. This translates into CASSQGEGYEQFF. The J gene is TRBJ2-1, the V gene TRBV3-1 (or the pseudogene TRBV3-2), with 7 bases aligning to TRBD2. In germline, CDR1 is LGHDT, CDR2 YNNKEL (reference sequence). V dropped 1 base and J dropped 8; count of bases not matched to a gene: 2. The CDR3 totals 13 residues.

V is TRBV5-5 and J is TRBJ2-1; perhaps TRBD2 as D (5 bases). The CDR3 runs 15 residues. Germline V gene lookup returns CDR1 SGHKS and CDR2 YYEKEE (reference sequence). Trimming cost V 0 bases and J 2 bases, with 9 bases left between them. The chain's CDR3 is CASSLVSGAYNEQFF. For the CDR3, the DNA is TGTGCCAGCAGCTTGGTATCCGGGGCCTACAATGAGCAGTTCTTC.

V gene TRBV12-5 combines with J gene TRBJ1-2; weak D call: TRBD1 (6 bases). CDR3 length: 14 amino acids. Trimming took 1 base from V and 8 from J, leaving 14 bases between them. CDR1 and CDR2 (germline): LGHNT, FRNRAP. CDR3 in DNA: TGTGCTAGTGGTTTGGAGGTGGGGGCAGGCGGCTACACCTTC. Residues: CASGLEVGAGGYTF.

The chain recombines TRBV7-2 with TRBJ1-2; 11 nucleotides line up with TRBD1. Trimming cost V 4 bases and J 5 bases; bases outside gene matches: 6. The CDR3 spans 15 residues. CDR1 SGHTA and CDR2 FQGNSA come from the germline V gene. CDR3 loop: CASSYSGTGGYGYTF. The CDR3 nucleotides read TGTGCCAGCAGCTACTCCGGGACAGGGGGTTATGGCTACACCTTC.

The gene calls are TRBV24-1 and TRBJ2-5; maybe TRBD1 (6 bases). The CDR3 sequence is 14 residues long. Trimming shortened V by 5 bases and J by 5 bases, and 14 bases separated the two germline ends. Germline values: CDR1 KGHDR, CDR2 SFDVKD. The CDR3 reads CATSGRQVVETQYF. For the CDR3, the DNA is TGTGCCACCAGTGGCAGACAGGTGGTGGAGACCCAGTACTTC.

CDR3 residues: CASSGGGTYEQYF. In DNA, the CDR3 is TGTGCCAGCAGTGGCGGGGGAACCTACGAGCAGTACTTC. The chain joins TRBV12-3 or TRBV12-4 to TRBJ2-7, with 7 bases fitting TRBD2. V trimming: 5 bases; J trimming: 2 bases; junction bases outside the gene matches: 3. There are 13 residues in the CDR3.

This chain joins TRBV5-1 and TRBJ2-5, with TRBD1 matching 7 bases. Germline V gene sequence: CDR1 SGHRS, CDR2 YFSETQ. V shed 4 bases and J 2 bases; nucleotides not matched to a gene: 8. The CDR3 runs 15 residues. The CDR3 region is CASSLGQTLQETQYF. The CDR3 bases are TGCGCCAGCAGCCTGGGACAGACCTTACAAGAGACCCAGTACTTC.

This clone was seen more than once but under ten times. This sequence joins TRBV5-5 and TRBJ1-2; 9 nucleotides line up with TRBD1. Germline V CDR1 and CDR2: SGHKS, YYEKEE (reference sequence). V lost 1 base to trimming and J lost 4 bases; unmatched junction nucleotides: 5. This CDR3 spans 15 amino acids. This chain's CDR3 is CASSLLTGGVYGYTF. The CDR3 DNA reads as TGTGCCAGCAGCTTGCTGACAGGGGGGGTCTATGGCTACACCTTC. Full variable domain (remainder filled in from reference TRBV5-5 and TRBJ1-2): DAGVTQSPTHLIKTRGQQVTLRCSPISGHKSVSWYQQVLGQGPQFIFQYYEKEERGRGNFPDRFSARQFPNYSSELNVNALLLGDSALYLCASSLLTGGVYGYTFGSGTRLTVV.

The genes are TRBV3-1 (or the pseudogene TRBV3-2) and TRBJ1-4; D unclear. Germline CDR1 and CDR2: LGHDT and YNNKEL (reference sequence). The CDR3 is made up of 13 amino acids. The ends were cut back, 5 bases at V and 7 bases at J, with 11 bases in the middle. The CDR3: CASSKTLVEKLFF. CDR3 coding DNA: TGTGCCAGCAGCAAAACCCTAGTTGAAAAACTGTTTTTT.

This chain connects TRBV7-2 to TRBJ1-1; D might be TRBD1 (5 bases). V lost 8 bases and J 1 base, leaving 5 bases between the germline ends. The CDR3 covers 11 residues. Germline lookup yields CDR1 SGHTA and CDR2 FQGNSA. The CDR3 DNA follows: TGTGCCAGCCAGGGGAACACTGAAGCTTTCTTT. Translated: CASQGNTEAFF. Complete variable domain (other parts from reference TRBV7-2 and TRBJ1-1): GAGVSQSPSNKVTEKGKDVELRCDPISGHTALYWYRQSLGQGLEFLIYFQGNSAPDKSGLPSDRFSAERTGGSVSTLTIQRTQQEDSAVYLCASQGNTEAFFGQGTRLTVV.

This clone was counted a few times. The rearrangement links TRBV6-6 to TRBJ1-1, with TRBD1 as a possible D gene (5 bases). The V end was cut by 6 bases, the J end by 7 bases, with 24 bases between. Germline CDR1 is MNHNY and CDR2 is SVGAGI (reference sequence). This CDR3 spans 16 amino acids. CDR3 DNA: TGTGCCAGCAGGGACCACAGGAAAGGGATAGACGGTGAAGCTTTCTTT. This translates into CASRDHRKGIDGEAFF.

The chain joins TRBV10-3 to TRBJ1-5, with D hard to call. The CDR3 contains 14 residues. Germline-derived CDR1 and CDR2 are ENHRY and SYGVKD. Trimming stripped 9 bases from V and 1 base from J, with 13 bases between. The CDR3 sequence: CAISTAGSNQPQHF. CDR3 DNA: TGTGCCATTTCTACGGCGGGGAGCAATCAGCCCCAGCATTTT.

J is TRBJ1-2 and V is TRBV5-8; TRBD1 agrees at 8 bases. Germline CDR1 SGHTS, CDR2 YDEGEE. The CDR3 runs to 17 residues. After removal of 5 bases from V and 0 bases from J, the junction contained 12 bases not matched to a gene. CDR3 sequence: CASRLSTGAEANYGYTF. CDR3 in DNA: TGTGCCAGCAGATTGTCGACAGGGGCCGAAGCTAACTATGGCTACACCTTC.

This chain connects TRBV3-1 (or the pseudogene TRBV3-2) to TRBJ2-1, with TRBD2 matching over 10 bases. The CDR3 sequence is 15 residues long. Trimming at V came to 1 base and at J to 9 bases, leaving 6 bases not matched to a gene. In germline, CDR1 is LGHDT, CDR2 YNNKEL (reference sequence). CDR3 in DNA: TGTGCCAGCAGCCAAGGTAGCGGGGGGTTGGGTGAGCAGTTCTTC. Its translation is CASSQGSGGLGEQFF.

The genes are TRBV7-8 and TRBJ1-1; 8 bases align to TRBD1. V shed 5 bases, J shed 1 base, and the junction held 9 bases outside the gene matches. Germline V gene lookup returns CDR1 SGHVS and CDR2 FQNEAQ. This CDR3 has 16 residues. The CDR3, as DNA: TGTGCCAGCAGCGTGGACAGGGTAGGGAGGAACACTGAAGCTTTCTTT. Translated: CASSVDRVGRNTEAFF.

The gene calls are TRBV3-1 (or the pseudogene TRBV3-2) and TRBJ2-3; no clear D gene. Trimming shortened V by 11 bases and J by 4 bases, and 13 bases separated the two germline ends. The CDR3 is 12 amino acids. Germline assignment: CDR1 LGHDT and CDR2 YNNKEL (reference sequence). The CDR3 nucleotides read TGTGCCGGTCGTTTAAGCTCAGATACGCAGTATTTT. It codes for CAGRLSSDTQYF.